This T cell receptor (beta chain) was profiled in a study of STAT5B mutations in CD4+ large granular lymphocyte leukemia. A note on this clone: Its antigen is not known.

Study-wide points: TRBV06-family usage was enriched in top patient clones (8/27) versus controls (2/35).

Germline values: CDR1 LGHNA, CDR2 YNFKEQ. CDR3 size: 15 residues. This was a survey-level run. The protocol was immunoSEQ multiplex PCR, while the TCRdb copy is restricted to in-frame clones and leaves out a portion. The data contain tens of thousands of clones, 81% of them singletons. The chain has TRBV4-2 and TRBJ2-5, with a possible D match to TRBD2 (5 bases). TRBJ2-7 matches the DNA end more closely, so the J call is doubtful. Sequencing was carried out using CD4+ T cells from blood buffy coats. The TCR was taken from a human donor in good health. The CDR3 reads CASSQGPSSSYEQYF. CDR3 nucleotide sequence: TGTGCCAGCAGCCAAGGGCCTAGCAGCTCCTACGAGCAGTACTTC.